This TCR beta chain was found in a study of CD8 T cells in Susac syndrome. A quantity of about 0.5 to 1 ug RNA underwent reverse transcription using random hexamers. MiXCR was run by TCRdb on the immunoSEQ multiplex PCR reads, yielding one entry per CDR3 protein. Among some 150,000 distinct CDR3 sequences listed, approximately 96% were seen once. The sequenced material came from CD4+ T cells from PBMCs. This sequence was found in a human donor with Susac syndrome.

The DNA for the CDR3 is TGCAGCGTTGAAAAAGGCCCAAATGAGCAGTTCTTC. Amino acids: CSVEKGPNEQFF. This chain connects TRBV29-1 to TRBJ2-1; no clear D. The CDR3 is 12 amino acids. The germline V gene has CDR1 SQVTM and CDR2 ANQGSEA. Trimming shortened V by 2 bases and J by 7 bases, and 9 bases separated the two germline ends.